Following are 10 T cell receptor beta chains from one sample sequenced in a study of blood T cell repertoires in COVID-19. Profiled with immunoSEQ multiplex PCR; TCRdb holds only in-frame clones, not every one. Here the sample spans about 24,000 clones, under 85% being singletons. The sequenced material came from peripheral blood. These receptor sequences come from a middle-aged man with COVID-19, enrolled during active disease.

V is TRBV12-5 and J is TRBJ1-2; 9 positions agree with TRBD1. CDR1 and CDR2 from the germline V gene are LGHNT and FRNRAP. The CDR3 is 16 residues long. The ends lost 0 bases at V and 8 bases at J; junction bases unmatched: 10. The CDR3 loop reads CASGLVPGTGTGGYTF. The CDR3 bases are TGTGCTAGTGGTTTGGTACCCGGGACAGGGACTGGCGGCTACACCTTC.

This clone was recorded a few times. The chain has TRBV29-1 and TRBJ1-2, with 12 bases identical to TRBD1. The CDR3 consists of 15 residues. The V and J ends lost 3 bases and 4 bases, in that order; junction bases with no gene match: 6. Germline V CDR1 and CDR2: SQVTM, ANQGSEA. The CDR3 protein is CSVEGTGGAFYGYTF. CDR3 sequence (DNA): TGCAGCGTTGAGGGGACAGGGGGCGCTTTCTATGGCTACACCTTC.

This chain joins TRBV2 and TRBJ2-5; TRBD2 matches at 7 bases. V gave up 5 bases and J gave up 1 base; unmatched junction bases: 4. The CDR3 totals 14 residues. CDR1 is SNHLY and CDR2 is FYNNEI in the germline V gene. This CDR3 is CASSPGTTQETQYF. Written as DNA, the CDR3 is TGTGCCAGCAGTCCCGGGACTACCCAAGAGACCCAGTACTTC.

This clone came up a few times. The chain links TRBV25-1 to TRBJ1-2; the D is unclear. V was trimmed by 3 bases and J by 5 bases, leaving 13 bases between them. CDR1 is MGHDK, CDR2 SYGVNS, per germline. The CDR3 sequence is 14 residues long. Here the CDR3 DNA reads TGTGCCAGCAGTGATCGAGCAGGCGCTTATGGCTACACCTTC. Encoded protein: CASSDRAGAYGYTF.

This chain connects TRBV19 to TRBJ2-7, with a possible D match to TRBD2 (5 bases). Germline V CDR1 and CDR2: LNHDA, SQIVND (reference sequence). Trimming pared 7 bases from V and 3 bases from J, leaving 7 bases between. CDR3 length: 11 amino acids. CDR3 nucleotide sequence: TGTGCCAGTACCCGGGGCTACGAGCAGTACTTC. Protein product: CASTRGYEQYF.

The V gene is TRBV6-1, the J gene TRBJ2-3; 10 positions match TRBD2. Trimming at V came to 0 bases and at J to 1 base, leaving 1 base not matched to a gene. The CDR3 spans 16 residues. In germline, CDR1 is MNHNS, CDR2 SASEGT. CDR3 bases: TGTGCCAGCAGTGAAGCGCTAGCGGGAGGCACAGATACGCAGTATTTT. Amino acid sequence: CASSEALAGGTDTQYF.

Only a few counts were recorded for this clone. The V and J genes are TRBV5-1 and TRBJ1-6, with a weak D call TRBD1 (6 bases). CDR3 length: 18 amino acids. Trimming removed 4 bases at V and 0 bases at J, with 17 bases between. Germline CDR1 is SGHRS and CDR2 is YFSETQ. CDR3 in DNA: TGCGCCAGCAGCACCAGAGCCCAGGGGAGCTCCTATAATTCACCCCTCCACTTT. The encoded protein is CASSTRAQGSSYNSPLHF.

The chain is built from TRBV7-6 and TRBJ2-6; the D gene is possibly TRBD2 (6 bases). With 5 bases removed from V and 0 bases from J, the gap between germline ends came to 8 bases. In germline, CDR1 is SGHVS, CDR2 FNYEAQ. The CDR3 runs 15 residues. The CDR3 protein is CASSTGSSGANVLTF. CDR3 bases: TGTGCCAGCAGCACCGGGAGCTCTGGGGCCAACGTCCTGACTTTC.

This chain links TRBV2 with TRBJ2-2; unclear D gene. In germline, CDR1 is SNHLY, CDR2 FYNNEI. V was clipped by 8 bases and J by 0 bases, with 7 bases between them. This CDR3 spans 13 amino acids. CDR3 in amino acids: CASRRANTGELFF. In nucleotides, the CDR3 is TGTGCCAGCCGCCGCGCGAACACCGGGGAGCTGTTTTTT. Using reference TRBV2 and TRBJ2-2 for the parts outside the CDR3, the full variable domain is EPEVTQTPSHQVTQMGQEVILRCVPISNHLYFYWYRQILGQKVEFLVSFYNNEISEKSEIFDDQFSVERPDGSNFTLKIRSTKLEDSAMYFCASRRANTGELFFGEGSRLTVL.

In this sample, this clone turned up once. This chain connects TRBV7-9 to TRBJ1-1, with D perhaps matching TRBD1 (6 bases). CDR3 length equals 13 residues. Trimming took 1 base from V and 10 from J, leaving 13 bases between them. Per germline, CDR1 SEHNR and CDR2 FQNEAQ (reference sequence). Here the CDR3 DNA reads TGTGCCAGCAGCTTAGGTAACAGGGACCCAGCTTTCTTT. This sequence encodes CASSLGNRDPAFF.